The clone carrying this T cell receptor beta chain was found many times. Its antigen is unidentified. These data are taken from a study of neurological immune-mediated disorders. Study-wide points: It was HTLV-1-associated myelopathy that showed the most TCR clonal expansion, while multiple sclerosis showed the least, falling below healthy controls.

This CDR3 region has 10 residues. With 5 bases removed from V and 7 bases from J, the gap between germline ends came to 7 bases. Per the germline V gene, CDR1 is DFQATT and CDR2 is SNEGSKA (reference sequence). TCRdb ran MiXCR on the 5' RACE reads and lists one entry per CDR3 protein. The sample yields about 79,000 distinct CDR3 sequences, 14% seen once. Sequencing was carried out using PBMCs. The chain recombines TRBV20-1 with TRBJ2-3; TRBD2 might be the D (6 bases). The clonotype comes from a woman between 50 and 59 years old in good health. The CDR3 coding sequence is TGCAGTGCTGGGACTTATACGCAGTATTTT. Its protein product is CSAGTYTQYF.